These 28 T cell receptor beta chains were sequenced from one sample in a study of T-cell memory formation after mild COVID-19. TCRdb reanalysed the 5' RACE reads using MiXCR and keeps one entry per CDR3 protein. In the table there are tens of thousands of distinct CDR3 sequences, roughly an eighth of which are singletons. The material sequenced was PBMCs or a T cell subset sorted from them (not recorded which). Receptors originate from a young man who had mild COVID-19 (a few samples of this study predate the infection). Cell type and time point are not known.

V and J are TRBV7-2 and TRBJ1-1; D is ambiguous. Trimming cost V 0 bases and J 0 bases, with 8 bases left between them. This CDR3 spans 15 amino acids. Per germline, CDR1 SGHTA and CDR2 FQGNSA. CDR3 region: CASSLAGSMNTEAFF. CDR3 sequence (DNA): TGTGCCAGCAGCTTAGCCGGGTCCATGAACACTGAAGCTTTCTTT.

Ten or more counts support this clonotype. The chain uses TRBV7-2 and TRBJ2-5, with D perhaps matching TRBD1 (6 bases). V lost 5 bases to trimming and J lost 4 bases, with 8 bases between them. The CDR3 spans 12 residues. Germline assignment: CDR1 SGHTA and CDR2 FQGNSA. CDR3 nucleotide sequence: TGTGCCAGCAGCCAGGGGATAGAGACCCAGTACTTC. Amino acid sequence: CASSQGIETQYF. Supplemented by reference TRBV7-2 and TRBJ2-5, the full variable domain reads GAGVSQSPSNKVTEKGKDVELRCDPISGHTALYWYRQSLGQGLEFLIYFQGNSAPDKSGLPSDRFSAERTGGSVSTLTIQRTQQEDSAVYLCASSQGIETQYFGPGTRLLVL.

The V and J genes are TRBV6-5 and TRBJ1-1; no reliable D call. Germline CDR1 and CDR2: MNHEY and SVGAGI. This CDR3 is 13 amino acids long. Trimming took 5 bases from V and 14 from J, leaving 21 bases between them. This chain's CDR3 is CASSPDEGIDVFF. In DNA form, the CDR3 reads TGTGCCAGCAGTCCCGACGAAGGAATTGATGTCTTCTTT.

This chain connects TRBV12-3 or TRBV12-4 to TRBJ1-4; maybe TRBD1 (5 bases). The CDR3 is 14 amino acids. V lost 1 base to trimming and J lost 4 bases, with 7 bases between them. CDR3 nucleotides: TGTGCCAGCAGTTTAGTAGGGGATAATGAAAAACTGTTTTTT. This translates into CASSLVGDNEKLFF.

This clonotype was detected a few times. This sequence joins TRBV6-5 and TRBJ1-2, with 11 bases aligning to TRBD1. The CDR3 is made up of 15 amino acids. J lost 6 bases, V lost 3 bases, and 6 bases had no gene match. Germline V gene lookup returns CDR1 MNHEY and CDR2 SVGAGI. The CDR3 sequence: CASSYGTGGWDGYTF. CDR3 in DNA: TGTGCCAGCAGTTATGGGACAGGGGGTTGGGATGGCTACACCTTC.

This clonotype came up many times. CDR3 nucleotides: TGTGCCAGCAGCAGGACTAGCGGGGCCCCTGGGGGGACCCAGTACTTC. Its protein is CASSRTSGAPGGTQYF. This chain uses TRBV12-3 or TRBV12-4 with TRBJ2-5, with TRBD2 identical over 12 bases. After removal of 6 bases from V and 7 bases from J, the junction contained 12 bases not matched to a gene. The CDR3 is 16 residues long.

The V call is TRBV19, the J call TRBJ2-2; D uncertain. This CDR3 is built from 13 residues. Looked up from germline, CDR1 is LNHDA and CDR2 is SQIVND (reference sequence). V was clipped by 9 bases and J by 0 bases, with 8 bases between them. The CDR3 bases are TGTGCCAGCGAACACACGAACACCGGGGAGCTGTTTTTT. Its protein product is CASEHTNTGELFF.

This clonotype was seen at least ten times. V and J are TRBV5-1 and TRBJ1-1; D possibly corresponds to TRBD1 (5 bases). Germline V gene lookup returns CDR1 SGHRS and CDR2 YFSETQ. This CDR3 region has 14 residues. V shed 3 bases and J shed 2 bases, with 11 bases lying between them. The CDR3 here is CASSSTASNTEAFF. DNA for the CDR3: TGCGCCAGCAGCTCGACAGCGTCAAACACTGAAGCTTTCTTT.

A few counts support this clonotype. J is TRBJ2-3 and V is TRBV6-6; a weak D match, TRBD2 (5 bases). V was clipped by 6 bases and J by 2 bases, with 12 bases between them. The CDR3 runs to 14 residues. CDR1 is MNHNY and CDR2 is SVGAGI in the germline V gene (reference sequence). CDR3 region: CASRLEGLTDTQYF. The CDR3 nucleotides read TGTGCCAGCAGGCTCGAAGGACTCACAGATACGCAGTATTTT.

This clonotype was seen repeatedly, ten times or more. V usage is TRBV20-1 and J usage is TRBJ1-6; D possibly corresponds to TRBD1 (5 bases). Germline CDR1 is DFQATT and CDR2 is SNEGSKA (reference sequence). The ends were cut back, 1 base at V and 7 bases at J, with 17 bases in the middle. This CDR3 comprises 16 residues. The CDR3 bases are TGCAGTGCTAGAGTTGTGGGACCTGGAGGGAATTCACCCCTCCACTTT. Translation gives CSARVVGPGGNSPLHF.

This chain joins TRBV5-1 and TRBJ2-3; D possibly corresponds to TRBD2 (6 bases). The CDR3 covers 17 residues. Germline V gene data show CDR1 as SGHRS and CDR2 as YFSETQ. The V and J ends lost 0 bases and 4 bases respectively, with 18 bases between them. As DNA, the CDR3 is TGCGCCAGCAGCTTGGCAGAAACACCCTCGGGGGCAGATACGCAGTATTTT. It yields the protein CASSLAETPSGADTQYF.

The chain carries TRBV5-1 and TRBJ2-5; 10 bases line up with TRBD2. The ends lost 0 bases at V and 5 bases at J; junction bases unmatched: 7. Germline V gene lookup returns CDR1 SGHRS and CDR2 YFSETQ. The CDR3 totals 16 residues. The CDR3 DNA is TGCGCCAGCAGCTTGGCTCCAGCGGGGGGGCAGGAGACCCAGTACTTC. Its translation is CASSLAPAGGQETQYF.

J is TRBJ2-3 and V is TRBV12-3 or TRBV12-4, with a weak D call TRBD1 (6 bases). Trimming removed 6 bases at V and 2 bases at J, with 12 bases between. The CDR3 extends over 14 amino acids. DNA for the CDR3: TGTGCCAGCAGACCGGGACAACACACAGATACGCAGTATTTT. It is translated as CASRPGQHTDTQYF.

The chain recombines TRBV27 with TRBJ2-6; D uncertain. The CDR3 is 19 amino acids. CDR1 is MNHEY and CDR2 is SMNVEV in the germline V gene (reference sequence). V was shortened by 3 bases and J by 1 base, with 19 bases between the two germline ends. The DNA for the CDR3 is TGTGCCAGCAGTTTGTCCGGTGCAGGTCTCGTTTCTGGGGCCAACGTCCTGACTTTC. Translated: CASSLSGAGLVSGANVLTF.

This clonotype was seen repeatedly, ten times or more. V gene TRBV5-1 combines with J gene TRBJ2-1, with TRBD2 identical over 12 bases. Unmatched junction bases numbered 10, after V lost 4 bases and J lost 5 bases. The CDR3 is made up of 17 amino acids. The V gene's germline CDR1 is SGHRS and CDR2 YFSETQ. CDR3 coding DNA: TGCGCCAGCAGCCTACGACTAGCGGGGGATAACGACAATGAGCAGTTCTTC. Translating it yields CASSLRLAGDNDNEQFF.

This clonotype was counted many times. J is TRBJ1-1 and V is TRBV12-3 or TRBV12-4; the D gene is possibly TRBD1 (6 bases). This CDR3 contains 14 residues. Trimming took 7 bases from V and 4 from J, leaving 16 bases between them. The CDR3 sequence: CASTMWLGGTEAFF. The CDR3 region has the DNA TGTGCCAGCACTATGTGGTTAGGGGGCACTGAAGCTTTCTTT.

The sample holds a few counts of this clonotype. The rearrangement links TRBV27 to TRBJ2-3; TRBD2 is a possible D gene (6 bases). V shed 6 bases and J shed 2 bases, with 12 bases lying between them. The length of the CDR3 is 14 residues. Germline V gene data show CDR1 as MNHEY and CDR2 as SMNVEV (reference sequence). The CDR3 protein is CASSTTRLTDTQYF. The CDR3, as DNA: TGTGCCAGCAGCACGACTAGGCTCACAGATACGCAGTATTTT.

The CDR3 coding sequence is TGTGCCAGCAGTGGCCCGGGACGCCATTACTACGAGCAGTACGTC. Translating gives CASSGPGRHYYEQYV. The V call is TRBV28, the J call TRBJ2-7, with D perhaps assigned TRBD1 or TRBD2 (5 bases each). This CDR3 contains 15 residues. Germline assignment: CDR1 MDHEN and CDR2 SYDVKM. The V gene lost 5 bases and the J gene lost 3 bases, with 17 bases spanning the gap.

The J gene is TRBJ2-2, the V gene TRBV7-6; D call uncertain. Trimming shortened V by 5 bases and J by 3 bases, and 13 bases separated the two germline ends. Germline V gene lookup returns CDR1 SGHVS and CDR2 FNYEAQ. CDR3 length: 15 amino acids. The CDR3 loop is CASSLVGLDTGELFF. As DNA, the CDR3 is TGTGCCAGCAGCCTAGTGGGTTTGGACACCGGGGAGCTGTTTTTT.

This clonotype was detected only a few times. This chain connects TRBV7-9 to TRBJ1-5; 7 bases are a match to TRBD1. V shed 3 bases, J shed 3 bases, and the junction held 8 bases outside the gene matches. The CDR3 has 16 residues. Germline assignment: CDR1 SEHNR and CDR2 FQNEAQ (reference sequence). The CDR3 sequence: CASSFSGRGFNQPQHF. In nucleotides, the CDR3 is TGTGCCAGCAGCTTCTCTGGCAGGGGGTTCAATCAGCCCCAGCATTTT.

J is TRBJ2-7 and V is TRBV29-1, with a tentative D call TRBD2 (6 bases). CDR3 length: 13 residues. Germline CDR1 SQVTM, CDR2 ANQGSEA. V gave up 5 bases and J gave up 7 bases, with 18 bases separating them. The DNA for the CDR3 is TGCAGCGTTCTTGACCTTAGGAGCGGGGAGCAGTACTTC. Translation gives CSVLDLRSGEQYF.

The chain links TRBV7-2 to TRBJ1-5; D is perhaps TRBD1 (5 bases). Germline CDR1 and CDR2: SGHTA and FQGNSA. The length of the CDR3 is 15 residues. Trimming removed 2 bases from V and 7 bases from J, with 15 bases in between. The CDR3 nucleotides are TGTGCCAGCAGCTTACGGGGCCAAGGAGGACAGCCCCAGCATTTT. Amino acid sequence: CASSLRGQGGQPQHF.

This clonotype was observed many times. The chain combines TRBV7-2 with TRBJ1-2; a weak D match, TRBD1 (6 bases). Trimming stripped 5 bases from V and 4 bases from J, with 14 bases between. The CDR3 covers 14 residues. The V gene's germline CDR1 is SGHTA and CDR2 FQGNSA. CDR3 sequence reads: CASSPRTVRYGYTF. The CDR3 nucleotides are TGTGCCAGCAGCCCCCGGACAGTGCGCTATGGCTACACCTTC. The full variable domain, completed using reference TRBV7-2 and TRBJ1-2, is GAGVSQSPSNKVTEKGKDVELRCDPISGHTALYWYRQSLGQGLEFLIYFQGNSAPDKSGLPSDRFSAERTGGSVSTLTIQRTQQEDSAVYLCASSPRTVRYGYTFGSGTRLTVV.

This clonotype was observed many times. Written as DNA, the CDR3 is TGTGCCAGCAGCCGCGGGTTAACTACGGGAGAGCAGTACTTC. This translates into CASSRGLTTGEQYF. This sequence joins TRBV5-4 and TRBJ2-7; tentatively, D is TRBD2 (5 bases). CDR1 is SGHNT, CDR2 YYREEE, per germline (reference sequence). CDR3 size: 14 residues. V was clipped by 4 bases and J by 7 bases, with 18 bases between them. Complete variable domain (other parts from reference TRBV5-4 and TRBJ2-7): ETGVTQSPTHLIKTRGQQVTLRCSSQSGHNTVSWYQQALGQGPQFIFQYYREEENGRGNFPPRFSGLQFPNYSSELNVNALELDDSALYLCASSRGLTTGEQYFGPGTRLTVT.

This clonotype showed up just a few times. The genes are TRBV7-9 and TRBJ1-4, with D possibly TRBD1 on 5 matching bases. The CDR3 totals 14 residues. V gave up 2 bases and J gave up 8 bases, with 12 bases separating them. The germline gives CDR1 SEHNR, CDR2 FQNEAQ (reference sequence). The CDR3 bases are TGTGCCAGCAGCTTACAGGGCACTTGGGAAAAACTGTTTTTT. It translates to CASSLQGTWEKLFF.

The rearrangement links TRBV7-2 to TRBJ2-1; 9 bases map to TRBD2. The CDR3 has 18 amino acids. The ends lost 5 bases at V and 4 bases at J; junction bases unmatched: 15. Germline V lookup: CDR1 SGHTA, CDR2 FQGNSA. This CDR3 is CASSVAPVAAGGYNEQFF. The CDR3 bases are TGTGCCAGCAGCGTCGCTCCAGTCGCAGCGGGGGGTTACAATGAGCAGTTCTTC.

The chain is built from TRBV7-2 and TRBJ2-7, with 7 bases that match TRBD1. Germline V gives CDR1 SGHTA, CDR2 FQGNSA. After removal of 5 bases from V and 4 bases from J, the junction contained 8 bases not matched to a gene. This CDR3 is built from 14 residues. CDR3 nucleotides: TGTGCCAGCAGCCCCCGACAGGGAAGGTACGAGCAGTACTTC. Protein: CASSPRQGRYEQYF.

V is TRBV2 and J is TRBJ1-1; 8 bases map to TRBD1. J lost 5 bases, V lost 6 bases, and 5 bases had no gene match. The CDR3 extends over 13 amino acids. The V gene's germline CDR1 is SNHLY and CDR2 FYNNEI. CDR3 coding DNA: TGTGCCAGCAGCGTTGGACAGGGAACTGAAGCTTTCTTT. Its protein is CASSVGQGTEAFF. The entire variable domain, with the rest obtained from reference TRBV2 and TRBJ1-1, is as follows: EPEVTQTPSHQVTQMGQEVILRCVPISNHLYFYWYRQILGQKVEFLVSFYNNEISEKSEIFDDQFSVERPDGSNFTLKIRSTKLEDSAMYFCASSVGQGTEAFFGQGTRLTVV.